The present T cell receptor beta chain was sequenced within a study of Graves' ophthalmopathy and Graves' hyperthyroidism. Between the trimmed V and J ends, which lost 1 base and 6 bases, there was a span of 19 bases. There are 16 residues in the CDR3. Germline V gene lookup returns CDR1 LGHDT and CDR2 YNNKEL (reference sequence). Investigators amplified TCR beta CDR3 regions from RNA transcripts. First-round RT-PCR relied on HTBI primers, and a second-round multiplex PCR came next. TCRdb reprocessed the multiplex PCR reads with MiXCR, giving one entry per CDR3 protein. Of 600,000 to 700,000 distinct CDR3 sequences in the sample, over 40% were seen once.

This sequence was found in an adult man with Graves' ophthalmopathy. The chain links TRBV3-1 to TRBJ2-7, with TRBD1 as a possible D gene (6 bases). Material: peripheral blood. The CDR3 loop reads CASSQVWGRGRGEQYF. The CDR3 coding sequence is TGTGCCAGCAGCCAAGTATGGGGCAGGGGTCGGGGCGAGCAGTACTTC.